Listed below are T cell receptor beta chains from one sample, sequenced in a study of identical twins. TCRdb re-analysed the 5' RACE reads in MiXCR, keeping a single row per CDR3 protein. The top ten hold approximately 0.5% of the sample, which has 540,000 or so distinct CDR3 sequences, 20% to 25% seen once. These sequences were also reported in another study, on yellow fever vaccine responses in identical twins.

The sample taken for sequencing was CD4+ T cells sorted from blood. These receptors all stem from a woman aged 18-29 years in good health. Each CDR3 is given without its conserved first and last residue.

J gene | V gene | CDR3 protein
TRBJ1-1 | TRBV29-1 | SVGTGVAEAF
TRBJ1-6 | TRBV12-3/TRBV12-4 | ASTPGYSPLH
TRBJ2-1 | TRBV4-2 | ASSQDPSGSSYNEQF
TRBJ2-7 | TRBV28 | ASSSGTITISYEQY
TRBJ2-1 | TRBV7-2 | ASSTGLAGANEQF
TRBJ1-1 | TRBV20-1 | SATQPGTEAF
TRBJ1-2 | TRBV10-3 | AIRKDNQLNYGYT
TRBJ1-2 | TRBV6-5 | ASSYSNPRGFNYGYT
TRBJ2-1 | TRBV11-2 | ASSLRGLAGTNEQF
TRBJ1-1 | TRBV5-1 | ASSLGRATEAF
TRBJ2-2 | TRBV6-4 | ASILNPGQGLSFSGGRAGELF
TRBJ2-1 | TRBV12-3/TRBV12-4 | ASTLLAGGRNEQF
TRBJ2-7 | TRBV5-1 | ASSTGLAGPQGTYEQY
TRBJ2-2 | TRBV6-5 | ASSYMASLMQKLF
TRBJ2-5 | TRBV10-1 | ASSETLRETQY
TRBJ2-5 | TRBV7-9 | ATSGQETQY
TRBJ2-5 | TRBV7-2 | ASSLAAGAIQETQY
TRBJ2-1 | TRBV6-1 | ASSEIRDSEQF
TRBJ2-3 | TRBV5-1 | ASSPGRGSTDTQY
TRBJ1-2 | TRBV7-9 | ATVKSPYGYT
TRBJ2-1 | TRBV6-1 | ASRFYNEQF
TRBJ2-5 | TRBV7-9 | ASTRGGSWQETQY
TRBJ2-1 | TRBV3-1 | ASSQDEGTEQF
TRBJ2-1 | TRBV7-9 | ASSSGGLVAGYNEQF
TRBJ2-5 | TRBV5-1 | ASSLTITKETQY
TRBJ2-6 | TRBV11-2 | ASSWGVGGANVLT
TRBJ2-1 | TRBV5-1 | ASSLPVPLNEQF
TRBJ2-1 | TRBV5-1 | ASSLTLAGVNEQF
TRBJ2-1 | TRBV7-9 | ASSLAQIGNEQF
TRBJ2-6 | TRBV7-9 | ASSSVHSGANVLT
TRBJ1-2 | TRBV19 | ASSSRTGIMDGYT
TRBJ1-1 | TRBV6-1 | ASLRGQGTEAF
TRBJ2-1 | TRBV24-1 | ANGRDRDSYNEQF
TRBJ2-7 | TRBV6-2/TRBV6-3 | ASRSRISSYEQY
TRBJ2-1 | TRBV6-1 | ASSIGTSEYNEQF
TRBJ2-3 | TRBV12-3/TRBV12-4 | ASTVTGGGVADTQY
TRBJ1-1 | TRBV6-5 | ASSSPYSSGDTEAF
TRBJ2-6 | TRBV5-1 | ASSDTSLSGANVLT
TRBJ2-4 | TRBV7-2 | ASSLAPGLLSKNIQY
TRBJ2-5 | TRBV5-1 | ASSLTDPETQY
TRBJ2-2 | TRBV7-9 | ASSLPTGVSGELF
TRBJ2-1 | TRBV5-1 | ASSLDPSGNYNEQF
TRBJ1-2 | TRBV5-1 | ASSLEGSDGYT
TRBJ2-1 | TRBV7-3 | ASSPLGAGTSGSSYNEQF
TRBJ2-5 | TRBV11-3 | ASSFGRLAGQETQY
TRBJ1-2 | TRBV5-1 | ASSPGQATTNYGYT
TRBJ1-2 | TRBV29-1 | SVNRDSTNYGYT
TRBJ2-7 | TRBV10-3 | AISAAYEQY
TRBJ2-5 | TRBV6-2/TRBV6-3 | ASTYGAVYQETQY
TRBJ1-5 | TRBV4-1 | ASSQEGQVDQPQH
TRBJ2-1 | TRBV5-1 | ASSLPDAFSGRRYNEQF
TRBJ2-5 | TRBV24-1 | ATSESRQGGRRETQY
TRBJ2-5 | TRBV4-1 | ASSSGFETQY
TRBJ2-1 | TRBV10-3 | AIGIGNEQF
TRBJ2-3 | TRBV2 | ASSGAAGRGTDTQY
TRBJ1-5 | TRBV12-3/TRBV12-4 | ASSFAGAGLQPQH